The 2 T cell receptor beta chains below come from one sample, sequenced in a study of cytomegalovirus exposure and HLA in healthy donors. 60 Vbeta and 13 Jbeta primers were used in PCR. TCRdb keeps only in-frame clones here, not all; method: immunoSEQ multiplex PCR. The sample records some 98,000 clones, roughly 76% being singletons. The sequenced material came from PBMCs. Receptors originate from a man in his forties in good health and CMV-seronegative.

The chain couples TRBV28 to TRBJ2-5; 7 bases are shared with TRBD2. The germline V gene encodes CDR1 MDHEN and CDR2 SYDVKM. J gave up 2 bases and V 7 bases, and 4 bases lay outside the gene matches. CDR3 size: 13 residues. CDR3 amino acids: CASTPGGQETQYF. The DNA of the CDR3 is TGTGCCAGCACCCCGGGGGGTCAAGAGACCCAGTACTTC. The entire variable domain, with the rest obtained from reference TRBV28 and TRBJ2-5, is as follows: DVKVTQSSRYLVKRTGEKVFLECVQDMDHENMFWYRQDPGLGLRLIYFSYDVKMKEKGDIPEGYSVSREKKERFSLILESASTNQTSMYLCASTPGGQETQYFGPGTRLLVL.

The chain combines TRBV29-1 with TRBJ2-2, with 7 bases lining up with TRBD1. The CDR3 covers 13 residues. J gave up 5 bases and V 7 bases, and 7 bases lay outside the gene matches. Germline-derived CDR1 and CDR2 are SQVTM and ANQGSEA. The CDR3 nucleotides read TGCAGCGGAGCCCGACAGGGAACCGGGGAGCTGTTTTTT. Protein sequence: CSGARQGTGELFF.